What follows are 13 T cell receptor beta chains derived from one specimen sequenced in a study of neurological immune-mediated disorders. Each CDR3 protein is one row after TCRdb ran MiXCR on the 5' RACE reads. The table has 50,000 or so distinct CDR3 sequences, under 15% seen once; the top ten hold 4.5%. Time point denoted: longitudinal time-point 2. Sequencing used PBMCs. These receptors all stem from a male donor with HTLV-1-associated myelopathy (HAM/TSP).

This clonotype was recorded at least ten times. The gene calls are TRBV5-1 and TRBJ2-6; D not certain. Germline CDR1 is SGHRS and CDR2 is YFSETQ. The CDR3 has 16 amino acids. V lost 0 bases and J 0 bases, leaving 7 bases between the germline ends. The CDR3 spells CASSLEAISGANVLTF. The CDR3 DNA follows: TGCGCCAGCAGCTTGGAGGCTATCTCTGGGGCCAACGTCCTGACTTTC.

The V call is TRBV3-1, the J call TRBJ2-1; 8 bases map to TRBD2. J lost 2 bases, V lost 7 bases, and 10 bases had no gene match. The V gene's germline CDR1 is LGHDT and CDR2 YNNKEL (reference sequence). The length of the CDR3 is 16 residues. The CDR3: CASTSQERGPYNEQFF. The CDR3 DNA reads as TGTGCCAGCACCAGCCAGGAGCGGGGGCCCTACAATGAGCAGTTCTTC.

This clonotype was recorded many times. The chain recombines TRBV5-1 with TRBJ1-1, with 12 nucleotides matching TRBD1. From germline, CDR1 is SGHRS and CDR2 YFSETQ. The V gene end was trimmed by 6 bases and the J gene end by 4 bases; junction bases not matched to a gene: 10. The CDR3 extends over 16 amino acids. CDR3 loop: CASKGTGGRFGTEAFF. The CDR3 DNA reads TGCGCCAGCAAGGGGACAGGGGGCAGGTTTGGCACTGAAGCTTTCTTT.

This clonotype was counted at least ten times. The chain recombines TRBV20-1 with TRBJ1-4, with TRBD1 matching over 7 bases. Germline CDR1 reads DFQATT; CDR2 reads SNEGSKA (reference sequence). CDR3 length: 12 residues. The CDR3 DNA reads TGCAGCACAGGGGCCTCTAATGAAAAACTGTTTTTT. Translating gives CSTGASNEKLFF.

Ten or more counts support this clonotype. The V and J genes are TRBV4-3 and TRBJ2-3; 10 bases agree with TRBD2. The CDR3 has 17 residues. J lost 2 bases, V lost 1 base, and 6 bases had no gene match. The V gene's germline CDR1 is LGHNA and CDR2 YSLEER. The CDR3: CASSQGMLAGDTDTQYF. The CDR3 nucleotides read TGCGCCAGCAGCCAAGGAATGCTAGCGGGGGACACAGATACGCAGTATTTT.

This clonotype was counted at least ten times. The chain has TRBV7-2 and TRBJ2-5, with TRBD2 matching over 12 bases. Germline lookup yields CDR1 SGHTA and CDR2 FQGNSA. There are 16 residues in the CDR3. V lost 8 bases and J lost 2; bases outside the gene matches: 9. For the CDR3, the DNA is TGTGCCAGCCACACCCCGGGACTAGCGGGTCAAGAGACCCAGTACTTC. Translated, it gives CASHTPGLAGQETQYF.

There are many counts of this clonotype. The chain recombines TRBV5-1 with TRBJ2-7, with 12 bases lining up with TRBD2. Germline loops: CDR1 SGHRS, CDR2 YFSETQ. The V gene end was trimmed by 3 bases and the J gene end by 6 bases; junction bases not matched to a gene: 16. The CDR3 has 18 residues. As DNA, the CDR3 is TGCGCCAGCAGCTCCTCGACTAGCGGGGGTCTTCCTAGCTTCGAGCAGTACTTC. Its translation: CASSSSTSGGLPSFEQYF. Filled out from reference TRBV5-1 and TRBJ2-7, the complete variable domain reads KAGVTQTPRYLIKTRGQQVTLSCSPISGHRSVSWYQQTPGQGLQFLFEYFSETQRNKGNFPGRFSGRQFSNSRSEMNVSTLELGDSALYLCASSSSTSGGLPSFEQYFGPGTRLTVT.

This clonotype was seen at least ten times. This chain links TRBV11-3 with TRBJ2-1, with 10 bases identical to TRBD2. With V trimmed by 5 bases and J by 4 bases, 11 bases remained unmatched. The CDR3 spans 17 residues. Germline CDR1 is SGHNT and CDR2 is YENEEA. The CDR3 DNA sequence: TGTGCCAGCAGCCCCCGGGGGAGCGGGGGGGGGTACAATGAGCAGTTCTTC. It encodes CASSPRGSGGGYNEQFF.

Many counts were recorded for this clonotype. This chain joins TRBV20-1 and TRBJ1-4; 10 nucleotides line up with TRBD1. CDR3 length: 15 residues. After removal of 4 bases from V and 5 bases from J, the junction contained 7 bases not matched to a gene. Germline values: CDR1 DFQATT, CDR2 SNEGSKA (reference sequence). As DNA, the CDR3 is TGCAGTGCTAAGGGACAGGGGAGCTGGAATGAAAAACTGTTTTTT. Translated, it gives CSAKGQGSWNEKLFF.

CDR3 in amino acids: CASSLVYQPQHF. In DNA form, the CDR3 reads TGTGCCAGCAGCTTAGTCTATCAGCCCCAGCATTTT. The chain carries TRBV7-2 and TRBJ1-5; D remains ambiguous. CDR1 and CDR2 from the germline V gene are SGHTA and FQGNSA. Trimming removed 1 base from V and 5 bases from J, with 3 bases in between. The CDR3 totals 12 residues.

In this sample, this clonotype turned up many times. The chain employs TRBV7-2 and TRBJ1-2, with D uncertain. The V end was cut by 5 bases, the J end by 5 bases, with 9 bases between. The CDR3 consists of 12 residues. Germline V lookup: CDR1 SGHTA, CDR2 FQGNSA. The chain's CDR3 is CASSKGLYGYTF. The CDR3 DNA is TGTGCCAGCAGCAAGGGCCTTTATGGCTACACCTTC.

This clonotype was seen repeatedly, ten times or more. The chain carries TRBV7-2 and TRBJ2-7, with 10 nucleotides matching TRBD1. The CDR3 has 16 amino acids. Unmatched junction bases numbered 11, after V lost 5 bases and J lost 4 bases. Germline CDR1 SGHTA, CDR2 FQGNSA. CDR3 sequence reads: CASSRTGQGVIYEQYF. For the CDR3, the DNA is TGTGCCAGCAGCAGAACCGGACAGGGGGTAATATACGAGCAGTACTTC.

This clonotype has a count of ten or more. This chain joins TRBV5-1 and TRBJ1-2; no reliable D call. V was pared by 4 bases and J by 4 bases, with 11 bases between. Germline CDR1 reads SGHRS; CDR2 reads YFSETQ. This CDR3 has 13 amino acids. The DNA of the CDR3 is TGCGCCAGCAGCGTCGGGCGGGGCTATGGCTACACCTTC. The encoded protein is CASSVGRGYGYTF.